A selection of T cell receptor beta chains follows, all from one sample in a study of CD8 T cells in Susac syndrome. MiXCR, run by TCRdb on the immunoSEQ multiplex PCR reads, gives a single entry per CDR3 protein. This sample has 100,000 to 150,000 distinct CDR3 sequences, with 90% to 95% found just once. Sequenced sample: CD4+ T cells from PBMCs. Receptor source: a human donor with multiple sclerosis. CDR3s include the opening cysteine and the closing phenylalanine or tryptophan. The D gene is left open where the match is weak. The size field is filled for only some rows; it gives once, few, many or a size class.

J: TRBJ2-5; V: TRBV29-1; size: NA; D: TRBD1; DNA: TGCAGCCCGAATGACAGGGCAGGGACCCAGTACTTC; CDR3: CSPNDRAGTQYF
J: TRBJ1-6; V: TRBV12-3/TRBV12-4; size: once; D: NA; DNA: TGTGCCAGCAGTCTAGGAGCTTTGGTAGGGGGAAATTCACCCCTCCACTTT; CDR3: CASSLGALVGGNSPLHF
J: TRBJ1-3; V: TRBV6-6; size: NA; D: NA; DNA: TGTGCCAGCAGAACCGACAGGAACACCATATATTTT; CDR3: CASRTDRNTIYF
J: TRBJ2-1; V: TRBV30; size: NA; D: NA; DNA: TGTGCCTGGAGTCCCCAGACTAATAATGAGCAGTTCTTC; CDR3: CAWSPQTNNEQFF
J: TRBJ1-1; V: TRBV18; size: NA; D: NA; DNA: TGTGCCAGCTCACCCCAAGACAGGCTGAACACTGAAGCTTTCTTT; CDR3: CASSPQDRLNTEAFF
J: TRBJ2-7; V: TRBV7-3; size: NA; D: NA; DNA: TGTGCCCGTCGGCAGCGCAGCTCCTACGAGCAGTACTTC; CDR3: CARRQRSSYEQYF
J: TRBJ2-5; V: TRBV9; size: NA; D: NA; DNA: TGTGCCAGCAGCGTCAGGGATGCCTCAAGGGAGACCCAGTACTTC; CDR3: CASSVRDASRETQYF
J: TRBJ2-1; V: TRBV10-2; size: NA; D: TRBD1; DNA: TGCGCCAGCACTACAGGGGGCGATCAGTTCTTC; CDR3: CASTTGGDQFF
J: TRBJ2-1; V: TRBV6-2/TRBV6-3; size: NA; D: NA; DNA: TGTGCCAGCAGTTACTCGCGTAGCCCTACGTGGCTAGTAGAGTTCTTC; CDR3: CASSYSRSPTWLVEFF
J: TRBJ1-2; V: TRBV28; size: NA; D: NA; DNA: TGTGCCAGCAGTCTCGAATTGCGGGCCTCCTCCTATGGCTACACCTTC; CDR3: CASSLELRASSYGYTF
J: TRBJ2-5; V: TRBV3-1; size: NA; D: TRBD2; DNA: TGTGCCAGCAGCCGGCGGGGGTACCAAGAGACCCAGTACTTC; CDR3: CASSRRGYQETQYF
J: TRBJ1-1; V: TRBV6-2/TRBV6-3; size: NA; D: NA; DNA: TGTGCCAGCAGTTTCGAGACAGGACTTAGCACTGAAGCTTTCTTT; CDR3: CASSFETGLSTEAFF
J: TRBJ1-2; V: TRBV6-5; size: NA; D: NA; DNA: TGTGCCAGCAGTTACTCATTACTGGGGCGCGGTGGCTACACCTTC; CDR3: CASSYSLLGRGGYTF
J: TRBJ1-1; V: TRBV7-8; size: NA; D: NA; DNA: TGTGCCAGCAGCTTGGTAACAGGGTGGGGGGGGACTGAAGCTTTCTTT; CDR3: CASSLVTGWGGTEAFF
J: TRBJ1-5; V: TRBV2; size: NA; D: NA; DNA: TGTGCCAGCAGTGACACCCTGGACAGTTTCAATCAGCCCCAGCATTTT; CDR3: CASSDTLDSFNQPQHF
J: TRBJ2-7; V: TRBV7-2; size: NA; D: TRBD1; DNA: TGTGCCAGCAGCCCAGGGGGACCGATGACCTACGAGCAGTACTTC; CDR3: CASSPGGPMTYEQYF
J: TRBJ1-1; V: TRBV12-3/TRBV12-4; size: few; D: TRBD1; DNA: TGTGCCAGCAGTGTCGACAGGGACACTGAAGCTTTCTTT; CDR3: CASSVDRDTEAFF
J: TRBJ2-7; V: TRBV6-2/TRBV6-3; size: NA; D: NA; DNA: TGTGCCAGCAGTTACGCCATCGGTAGCTACGAGCAGTACTTC; CDR3: CASSYAIGSYEQYF
J: TRBJ2-3; V: TRBV5-1; size: NA; D: NA; DNA: TGCGCCAGCAGCGTGGTGAAGGGGACAGATACGCAGTATTTT; CDR3: CASSVVKGTDTQYF
J: TRBJ1-4; V: TRBV18; size: NA; D: NA; DNA: TGTGCCACCTGGGACCTTTGGACTAATGAAAAACTGTTTTTT; CDR3: CATWDLWTNEKLFF
J: TRBJ2-7; V: TRBV18; size: NA; D: NA; DNA: TGTGCCAGCTCACTTGTTCCGACAGGCGACGAGCAGTACTTC; CDR3: CASSLVPTGDEQYF
J: TRBJ2-2; V: TRBV3-1; size: NA; D: TRBD2; DNA: TGTGCCAGCAGCCAAGTATGGGGAGGGGCCGGGGAGCTGTTTTTT; CDR3: CASSQVWGGAGELFF
J: TRBJ1-5; V: TRBV30; size: NA; D: TRBD1; DNA: TGTGCCCTGGAGGGGGACAGGGGCCAGCCCCAGCATTTT; CDR3: CALEGDRGQPQHF
J: TRBJ2-5; V: TRBV15; size: NA; D: NA; DNA: TGTGCCACCAGCAGAGTAGGGGGTGTTCAAGAAACCCAGTACTTC; CDR3: CATSRVGGVQETQYF
J: TRBJ2-7; V: TRBV7-2; size: few; D: NA; DNA: TGTGCCAGCAGCCGTCAGACAGGTCTCTACGAGCAGTACTTC; CDR3: CASSRQTGLYEQYF
J: TRBJ2-5; V: TRBV6-6; size: NA; D: NA; DNA: TGTGCCAACAGTCAATCGCAGCAAGAGACCCAGTACTTC; CDR3: CANSQSQQETQYF
J: TRBJ2-1; V: TRBV20-1; size: NA; D: TRBD2; DNA: TGCAGTGCTCTAACCGGGACTAGCGGGGGCTCCTACAATGAGCAGTTCTTC; CDR3: CSALTGTSGGSYNEQFF
J: TRBJ2-2; V: TRBV12-3/TRBV12-4; size: NA; D: NA; DNA: TGTGCCAGCAGTTTACAGAGGAACACCGGGGAGCTGTTTTTT; CDR3: CASSLQRNTGELFF
J: TRBJ1-2; V: TRBV9; size: NA; D: TRBD1; DNA: TGTGCCAGCAGCGTAGGGATGTGGGACAGGGGAGAAGATGGCTACACCTTC; CDR3: CASSVGMWDRGEDGYTF
J: TRBJ2-7; V: TRBV18; size: NA; D: NA; DNA: TGTGCCAGCTCACCATTCGCCCAGGTTCAATACGAGCAGTACTTC; CDR3: CASSPFAQVQYEQYF
J: TRBJ2-5; V: TRBV5-1; size: NA; D: NA; DNA: TGCGCCAGCAGCGTGGGGGTTGAGACCCAGTACTTC; CDR3: CASSVGVETQYF
J: TRBJ2-7; V: TRBV14; size: NA; D: NA; DNA: TGTGCCAGCAGCCCCCTGGGGGCTACTTGGGACCAGCAGTACTTC; CDR3: CASSPLGATWDQQYF
J: TRBJ1-1; V: TRBV4-2; size: NA; D: NA; DNA: TGTGCCAGCAGCCAAGATCTAGCGGGGACTGAAGCTTTCTTT; CDR3: CASSQDLAGTEAFF
J: TRBJ1-2; V: TRBV3-1; size: NA; D: NA; DNA: TGTGCCAGCAGCCGGCAGCACAGGGTCGACGGCTACACCTTC; CDR3: CASSRQHRVDGYTF
J: TRBJ1-3; V: TRBV6-1; size: NA; D: NA; DNA: TGTGCCAGCAACCCGGTTGGGAACACCATATATTTT; CDR3: CASNPVGNTIYF
J: TRBJ1-6; V: TRBV4-2; size: NA; D: NA; DNA: TGTGCCAGCAGCCGGGCCGCGGGGGATGTTTCACCCCTCCACTTT; CDR3: CASSRAAGDVSPLHF
J: TRBJ1-1; V: TRBV9; size: NA; D: NA; DNA: TGTGCCAGCAGCAGCCGGGTCTGGGACACTGAAGCTTTCTTT; CDR3: CASSSRVWDTEAFF
J: TRBJ2-3; V: TRBV12-3/TRBV12-4; size: NA; D: NA; DNA: TGTGCCACTTCCGAGGGGACCCTCGACACAGATACGCAGTATTTT; CDR3: CATSEGTLDTDTQYF
J: TRBJ2-2; V: TRBV20-1; size: NA; D: NA; DNA: TGCAGTGCTGGGGGACTCTTGGACACCGGGGAGCTGTTTTTT; CDR3: CSAGGLLDTGELFF
J: TRBJ2-5; V: TRBV20-1; size: NA; D: NA; DNA: TGCAGTGCCAAGAAGGACAGCAAACAAGAGACCCAGTACTTC; CDR3: CSAKKDSKQETQYF